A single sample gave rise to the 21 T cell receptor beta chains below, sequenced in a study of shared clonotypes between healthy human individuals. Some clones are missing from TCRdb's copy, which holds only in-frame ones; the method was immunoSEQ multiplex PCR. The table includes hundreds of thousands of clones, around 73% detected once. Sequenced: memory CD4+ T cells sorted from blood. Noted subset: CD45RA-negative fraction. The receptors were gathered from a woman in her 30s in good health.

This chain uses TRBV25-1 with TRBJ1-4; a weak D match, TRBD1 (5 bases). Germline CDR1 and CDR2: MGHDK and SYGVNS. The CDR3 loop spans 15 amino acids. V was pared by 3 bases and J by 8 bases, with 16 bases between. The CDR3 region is CASSDRTNIGEKLFF. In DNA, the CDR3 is TGTGCCAGCAGTGACCGGACAAATATAGGGGAAAAACTGTTTTTT.

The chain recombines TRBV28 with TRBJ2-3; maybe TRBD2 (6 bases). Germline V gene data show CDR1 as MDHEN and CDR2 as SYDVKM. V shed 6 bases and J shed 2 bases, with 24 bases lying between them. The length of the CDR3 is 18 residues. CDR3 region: CASSLFGVRGLSTDTQYF. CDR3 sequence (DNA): TGTGCCAGCAGCCTCTTTGGTGTACGGGGACTCTCCACAGATACGCAGTATTTT.

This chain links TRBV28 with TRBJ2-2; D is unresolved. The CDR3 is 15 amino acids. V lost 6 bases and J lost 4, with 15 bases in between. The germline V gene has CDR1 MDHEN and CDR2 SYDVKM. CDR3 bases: TGTGCCAGCAGCCCATTAGAAGCAGGCACCGGGGAGCTGTTTTTT. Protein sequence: CASSPLEAGTGELFF.

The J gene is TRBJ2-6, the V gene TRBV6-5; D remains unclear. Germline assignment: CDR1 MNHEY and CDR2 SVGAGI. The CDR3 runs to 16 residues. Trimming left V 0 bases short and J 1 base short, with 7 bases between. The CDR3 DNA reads TGTGCCAGCAGTTACTCCCGAAATTCTGGGGCCAACGTCCTGACTTTC. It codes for CASSYSRNSGANVLTF.

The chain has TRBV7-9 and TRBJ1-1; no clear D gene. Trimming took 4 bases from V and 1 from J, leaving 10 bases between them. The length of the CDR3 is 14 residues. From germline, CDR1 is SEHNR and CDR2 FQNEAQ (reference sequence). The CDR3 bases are TGTGCCAGCAGCTCTTCGGGGAGGAACACTGAAGCTTTCTTT. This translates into CASSSSGRNTEAFF.

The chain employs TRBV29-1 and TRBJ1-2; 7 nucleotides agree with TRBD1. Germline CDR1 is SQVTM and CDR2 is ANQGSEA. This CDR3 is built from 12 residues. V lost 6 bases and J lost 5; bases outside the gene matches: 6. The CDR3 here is CSVSRGAYGYTF. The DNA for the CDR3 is TGCAGCGTAAGCAGGGGGGCATATGGCTACACCTTC.

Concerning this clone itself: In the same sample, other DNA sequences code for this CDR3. DNA of the CDR3: TGCGCCAGCAGCTTGGGGGGGAACTATGGCTACACCTTC. It yields the protein CASSLGGNYGYTF. This chain connects TRBV5-1 to TRBJ1-2; a possible D gene is TRBD1 (5 bases). This CDR3 comprises 13 residues. Trimming stripped 0 bases from V and 2 bases from J, with 5 bases between. CDR1 SGHRS and CDR2 YFSETQ come from the germline V gene.

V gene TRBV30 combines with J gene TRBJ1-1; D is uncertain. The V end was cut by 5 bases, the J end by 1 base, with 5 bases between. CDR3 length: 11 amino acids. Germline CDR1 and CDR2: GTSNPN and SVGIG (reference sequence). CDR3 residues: CAWGRNTEAFF. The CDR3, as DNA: TGTGCCTGGGGAAGGAACACTGAAGCTTTCTTT.

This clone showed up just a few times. This chain's CDR3 is CASTGTGVSTDTQYF. In nucleotides, the CDR3 is TGCGCCAGCACCGGGACAGGGGTTAGCACAGATACGCAGTATTTT. The V and J genes are TRBV5-1 and TRBJ2-3, with TRBD1 identical over 10 bases. The CDR3 contains 15 residues. Trimming cost V 6 bases and J 0 bases; bases outside gene matches: 4. The germline gives CDR1 SGHRS, CDR2 YFSETQ. Combining the CDR3 with reference TRBV5-1 and TRBJ2-3 gives the whole variable domain KAGVTQTPRYLIKTRGQQVTLSCSPISGHRSVSWYQQTPGQGLQFLFEYFSETQRNKGNFPGRFSGRQFSNSRSEMNVSTLELGDSALYLCASTGTGVSTDTQYFGPGTRLTVL.

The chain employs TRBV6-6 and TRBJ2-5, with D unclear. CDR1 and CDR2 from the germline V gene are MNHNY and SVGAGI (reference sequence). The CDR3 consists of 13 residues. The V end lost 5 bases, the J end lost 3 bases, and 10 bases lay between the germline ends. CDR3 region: CASSHRREETQYF. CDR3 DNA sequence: TGTGCCAGCAGTCACCGCCGCGAAGAGACCCAGTACTTC.

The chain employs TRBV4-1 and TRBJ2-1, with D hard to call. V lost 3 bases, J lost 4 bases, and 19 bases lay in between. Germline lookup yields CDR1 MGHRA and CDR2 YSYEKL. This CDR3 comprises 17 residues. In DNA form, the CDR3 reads TGCGCCAGCAGCCAGCGACTGACCCAAAATCGGTACAATGAGCAGTTCTTC. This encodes CASSQRLTQNRYNEQFF.

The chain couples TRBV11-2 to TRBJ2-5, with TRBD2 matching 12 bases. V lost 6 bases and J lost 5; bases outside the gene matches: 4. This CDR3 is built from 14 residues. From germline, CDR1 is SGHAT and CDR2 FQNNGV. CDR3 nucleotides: TGTGCCAGCAGGACTAGCGGGAGTTGGGAGACCCAGTACTTC. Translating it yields CASRTSGSWETQYF.

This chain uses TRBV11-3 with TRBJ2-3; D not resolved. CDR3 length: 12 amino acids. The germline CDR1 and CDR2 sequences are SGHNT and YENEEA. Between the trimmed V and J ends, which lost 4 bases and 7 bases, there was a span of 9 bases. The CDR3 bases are TGTGCCAGCAGCTCCTCCACTTATACGCAGTATTTT. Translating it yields CASSSSTYTQYF.

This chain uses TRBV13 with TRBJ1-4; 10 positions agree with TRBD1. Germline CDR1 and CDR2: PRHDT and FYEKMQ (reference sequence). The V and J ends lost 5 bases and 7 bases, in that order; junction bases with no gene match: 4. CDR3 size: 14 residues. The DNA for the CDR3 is TGTGCCAGCAGCCCGGACAGGGGGTCTGAAAAACTGTTTTTT. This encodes CASSPDRGSEKLFF.

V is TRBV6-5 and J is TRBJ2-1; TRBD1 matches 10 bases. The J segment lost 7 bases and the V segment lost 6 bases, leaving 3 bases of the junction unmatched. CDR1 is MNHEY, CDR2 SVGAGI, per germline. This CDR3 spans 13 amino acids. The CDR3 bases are TGTGCCAGCAGGCTGGACAGGGGGAATGAGCAGTTCTTC. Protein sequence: CASRLDRGNEQFF.

CDR3 protein: CASGVGSWETQYF. The CDR3 coding sequence is TGTGCCAGCGGGGTGGGCTCTTGGGAGACCCAGTACTTC. The V and J genes are TRBV28 and TRBJ2-5, with unresolved D. CDR1 and CDR2 from the germline V gene are MDHEN and SYDVKM. Trimming stripped 8 bases from V and 5 bases from J, with 15 bases between. This CDR3 has 13 residues.

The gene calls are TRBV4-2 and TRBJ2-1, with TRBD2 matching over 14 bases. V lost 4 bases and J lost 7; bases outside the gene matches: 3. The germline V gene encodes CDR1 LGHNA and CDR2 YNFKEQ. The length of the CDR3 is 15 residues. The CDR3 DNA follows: TGTGCCAGCAGCCGACTAGCGGGAGGGTATAATGAGCAGTTCTTC. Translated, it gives CASSRLAGGYNEQFF.

CDR3 residues: CASSLGLGGNYGYTF. The CDR3 nucleotides read TGCGCCAGCAGCTTGGGCCTGGGAGGCAACTATGGCTACACCTTC. The chain recombines TRBV5-1 with TRBJ1-2; D is uncertain. Germline CDR1 reads SGHRS; CDR2 reads YFSETQ. The CDR3 loop spans 15 amino acids. Trimming took off 0 bases at V and 2 bases at J, with 11 bases between the two ends.

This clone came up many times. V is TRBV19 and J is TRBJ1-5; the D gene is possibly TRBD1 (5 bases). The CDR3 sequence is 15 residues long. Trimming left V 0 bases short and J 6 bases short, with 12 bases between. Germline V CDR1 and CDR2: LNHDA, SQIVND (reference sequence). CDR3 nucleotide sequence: TGTGCCAGTAGTATAGATAAGCAGGGAGGTCAGCCCCAGCATTTT. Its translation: CASSIDKQGGQPQHF.

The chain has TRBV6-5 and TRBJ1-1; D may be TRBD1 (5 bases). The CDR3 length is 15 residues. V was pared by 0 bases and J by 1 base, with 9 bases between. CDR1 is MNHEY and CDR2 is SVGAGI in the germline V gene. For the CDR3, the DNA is TGTGCCAGCAGTTACTCCTTGACAGAGAACACTGAAGCTTTCTTT. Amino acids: CASSYSLTENTEAFF.

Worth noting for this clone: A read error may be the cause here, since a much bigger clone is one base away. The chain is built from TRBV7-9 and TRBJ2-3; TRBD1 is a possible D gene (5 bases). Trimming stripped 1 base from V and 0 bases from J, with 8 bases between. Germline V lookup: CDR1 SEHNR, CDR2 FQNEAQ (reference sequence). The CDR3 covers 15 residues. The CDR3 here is CASSLEGSSTDTQYF. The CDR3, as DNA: TGTGCCAGCAGCTTAGAGGGGTCTAGCACAGATACGCAGTATTTT.